The 10 T cell receptor beta chains below come from one sample, sequenced in a study of T cells in Graves' hyperthyroidism and ophthalmopathy. The CDR3 regions of TCR beta were amplified from RNA transcripts. With the HTBI primer set, the TCR CDR3 went through a first round of RT-PCR. TCRdb fed the multiplex PCR reads into MiXCR, producing one record per CDR3 protein. The sample holds under 400,000 distinct CDR3 sequences; approximately 15% are singletons and the top ten take about 11%. The sample was blood. Receptors originate from a woman aged 60-75 years with Graves' hyperthyroidism.

The chain uses TRBV9 and TRBJ2-2; 10 bases align to TRBD1. The CDR3 consists of 16 residues. The V gene's germline CDR1 is SGDLS and CDR2 YYNGEE. Trimming removed 4 bases from V and 4 bases from J; junction bases left unmatched: 7. The CDR3 nucleotides are TGTGCCAGCAGCCCAAGACAGGGGGCTCGCACCGGGGAGCTGTTTTTT. It yields the protein CASSPRQGARTGELFF.

This clonotype was observed a few times. An end of the junction differs from the germline gene, which may be a read error. This sequence joins TRBV28 and TRBJ2-7; D is unresolved. The CDR3 is made up of 15 amino acids. Germline assignment: CDR1 MDHEN and CDR2 SYDVKM. The CDR3 nucleotides read TGTGCCAGCAGGTCTGGCGGAGTTCCCTCCTACGAGCAGTGCTTC. This sequence encodes CASRSGGVPSYEQCF.

Concerning this clonotype: Possible read error: a much larger clone is one base away. The chain recombines TRBV7-8 with TRBJ1-1, with 10 bases matching TRBD1. The CDR3 consists of 16 residues. The germline V gene encodes CDR1 SGHVS and CDR2 FQNEAQ. V was clipped by 5 bases and J by 4 bases; unmatched bases: 10. The CDR3 region has the DNA TGTGCCAGCAGCAACCGACAGGGGGCCTCGAGCACTGAAGCTTTCTTT. Translated, it gives CASSNRQGASSTEAFF. Looking up the rest from reference TRBV7-8 and TRBJ1-1 gives the full variable domain: GAGVSQSPRYKVAKRGQDVALRCDPISGHVSLFWYQQALGQGPEFLTYFQNEAQLDKSGLPSDRFFAERPEGSVSTLKIQRTQQEDSAVYLCASSNRQGASSTEAFFGQGTRLTVV.

This chain links TRBV12-3 or TRBV12-4 with TRBJ1-2; TRBD1 is a possible D gene (5 bases). The germline V and J ends were trimmed by 8 bases and 8 bases, with 33 bases remaining between them. CDR3 length: 18 amino acids. The CDR3 nucleotides read TGTGCCAGCGGAATTGGGTCGATTATTTGGGGGAGCTCGGGGGGCTACACCTTC. Amino acid sequence: CASGIGSIIWGSSGGYTF.

The V call is TRBV20-1, the J call TRBJ2-2; 8 bases map to TRBD2. V was pared by 6 bases and J by 7 bases, with 4 bases of the junction left unmatched. Per germline, CDR1 DFQATT and CDR2 SNEGSKA (reference sequence). CDR3 length equals 12 residues. CDR3 region: CSATGTSGELFF. In DNA form, the CDR3 reads TGCAGTGCAACCGGGACTAGCGGGGAGCTGTTTTTT.

For the CDR3, the DNA is TGTGCCAGCATCCTCTCCCCCTACGAGCAGTACTTC. It encodes CASILSPYEQYF. V gene TRBV27 combines with J gene TRBJ2-7, with D unresolved. This CDR3 is 12 amino acids long. The V end lost 7 bases, the J end lost 2 bases, and 9 bases lay between the germline ends. Germline V gene lookup returns CDR1 MNHEY and CDR2 SMNVEV (reference sequence).

A few counts support this clonotype. This rearrangement joins TRBV5-1 to TRBJ1-6; the match to TRBD1 covers 9 bases. The CDR3 totals 14 residues. The J segment lost 10 bases and the V segment lost 4 bases, leaving 6 bases of the junction unmatched. The germline V gene has CDR1 SGHRS and CDR2 YFSETQ. CDR3 nucleotide sequence: TGCGCCAGCAGCCCATTGACAGGGGGGTCACCCCTCCACTTT. Its protein is CASSPLTGGSPLHF.

This clonotype was seen only a few times. The chain employs TRBV19 and TRBJ2-1, with D perhaps TRBD2 (5 bases). Trimming shortened V by 3 bases and J by 4 bases, and 13 bases separated the two germline ends. The germline V gene encodes CDR1 LNHDA and CDR2 SQIVND (reference sequence). The CDR3 runs to 15 residues. Here the CDR3 reads CASSMSSGDYNEQFF. The DNA for the CDR3 is TGTGCCAGTAGTATGTCCAGCGGAGATTACAATGAGCAGTTCTTC.

This clonotype was seen more than once but under ten times. This chain connects TRBV6-5 to TRBJ2-4, with a possible D match to TRBD1 (6 bases). CDR3 length: 16 amino acids. Trimming took 1 base from V and 8 from J, leaving 18 bases between them. The germline CDR1 and CDR2 sequences are MNHEY and SVGAGI. The CDR3 DNA reads as TGTGCCAGCAGTTACTTGGGCAGGGGACACGGAGACATTCAGTACTTC. It encodes CASSYLGRGHGDIQYF.

V and J are TRBV2 and TRBJ2-7; 9 bases agree with TRBD2. The CDR3 runs to 14 residues. V was pared by 2 bases and J by 4 bases, with 3 bases of the junction left unmatched. Germline CDR1 reads SNHLY; CDR2 reads FYNNEI. The CDR3 loop is CASSEILAGYEQYF. CDR3 DNA sequence: TGTGCCAGCAGTGAAATTCTAGCGGGGTACGAGCAGTACTTC.